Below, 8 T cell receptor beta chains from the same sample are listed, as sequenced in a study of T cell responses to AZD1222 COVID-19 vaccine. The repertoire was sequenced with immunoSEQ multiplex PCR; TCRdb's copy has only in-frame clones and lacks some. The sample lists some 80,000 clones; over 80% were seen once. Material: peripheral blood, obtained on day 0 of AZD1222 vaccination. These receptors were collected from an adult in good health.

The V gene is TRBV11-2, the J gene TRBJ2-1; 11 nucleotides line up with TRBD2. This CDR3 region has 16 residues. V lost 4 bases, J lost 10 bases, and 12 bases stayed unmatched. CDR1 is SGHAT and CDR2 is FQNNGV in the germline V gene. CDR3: CASSYPVVAGGREQFF. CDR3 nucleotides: TGTGCCAGCAGCTACCCTGTGGTAGCGGGGGGGCGCGAGCAGTTCTTC.

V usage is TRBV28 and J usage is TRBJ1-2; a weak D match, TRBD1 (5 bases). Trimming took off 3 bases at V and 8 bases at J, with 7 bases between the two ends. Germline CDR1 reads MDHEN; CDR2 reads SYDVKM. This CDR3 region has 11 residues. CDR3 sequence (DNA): TGTGCCAGCAGTTTCCCAGGGGGCTACACCTTC. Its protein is CASSFPGGYTF.

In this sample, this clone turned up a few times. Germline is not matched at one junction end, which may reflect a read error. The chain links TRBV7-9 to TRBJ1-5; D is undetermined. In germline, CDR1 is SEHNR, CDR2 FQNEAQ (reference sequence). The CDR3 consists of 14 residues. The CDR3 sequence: CASSLAYSNQPQHF. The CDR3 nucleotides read TGTGCCAGCAGCCTAGCTTATAGCAATCAGCCCCAGCATTTT.

The CDR3 DNA sequence: TGTGCCAGCAGTTTATACAGGGGCCGGGACGGCTACACCTTC. Its protein product is CASSLYRGRDGYTF. This chain joins TRBV28 and TRBJ1-2; 7 bases align to TRBD1. Germline V lookup: CDR1 MDHEN, CDR2 SYDVKM. The V segment lost 1 base and the J segment 8 bases; nucleotides outside the gene matches: 7. The CDR3 is 14 amino acids.

The CDR3 reads CASSVAGANQPQHF. The DNA for the CDR3 is TGTGCCAGCAGCGTAGCAGGGGCTAATCAGCCCCAGCATTTT. The chain is built from TRBV9 and TRBJ1-5; D perhaps matches TRBD1 (6 bases). From germline, CDR1 is SGDLS and CDR2 YYNGEE. The V end lost 0 bases, the J end lost 4 bases, and 8 bases lay between the germline ends. The CDR3 extends over 14 amino acids.

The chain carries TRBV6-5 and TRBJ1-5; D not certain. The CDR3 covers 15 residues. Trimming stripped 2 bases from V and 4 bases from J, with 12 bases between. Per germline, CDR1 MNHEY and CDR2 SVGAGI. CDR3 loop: CASSYEWGANQPQHF. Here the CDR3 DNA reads TGTGCCAGCAGTTACGAGTGGGGTGCTAATCAGCCCCAGCATTTT.

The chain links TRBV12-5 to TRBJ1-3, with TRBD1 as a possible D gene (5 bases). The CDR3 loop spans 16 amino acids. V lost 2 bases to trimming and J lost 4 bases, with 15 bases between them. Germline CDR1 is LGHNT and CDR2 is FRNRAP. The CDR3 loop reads CASGLTTGTLGNTIYF. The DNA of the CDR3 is TGTGCTAGTGGTTTGACAACCGGGACCCTGGGAAACACCATATATTTT.

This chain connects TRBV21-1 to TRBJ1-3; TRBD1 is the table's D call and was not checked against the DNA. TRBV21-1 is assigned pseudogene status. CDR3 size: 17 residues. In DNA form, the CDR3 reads TGTGCCAGCAGCAAAGCAAAAAGGGGTTGCTCTGGAAACACCATATATTTT. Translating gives CASSKAKRGCSGNTIYF.